These T cell receptor beta chains were read from a single sample in a study of CD8 T cells in Susac syndrome. Via MiXCR, TCRdb re-called the immunoSEQ multiplex PCR reads, giving one row per CDR3 protein. The data hold approximately 150,000 distinct CDR3 sequences, with approximately 93% observed a single time. The sequencing sample was made of CD4+ T cells from PBMCs. These receptors were taken from a human donor with multiple sclerosis. The CDR3 runs from the conserved cysteine through the conserved F or W. The D gene is left open where the match is weak. Rows may omit the clone size; those that give it use once, few, many or a size class.

cdr3_aa,cdr3_nt,clone_size,v_call,d_call,j_call
CSVRDRSAGANVLTF,TGCAGCGTTCGGGACAGATCAGCTGGGGCCAACGTCCTGACTTTC,once,TRBV29-1,TRBD1,TRBJ2-6
CAWRGSVFNEQFF,TGTGCCTGGAGAGGGTCGGTCTTTAATGAGCAGTTCTTC,.,TRBV30,.,TRBJ2-1
CASSSFQGSGYTF,TGTGCCAGCAGTTCGTTTCAGGGGAGTGGCTACACCTTC,.,TRBV28,.,TRBJ1-2
CASSRSGSFGLETQYF,TGTGCCAGCAGCCGGAGCGGGTCCTTCGGTTTAGAGACCCAGTACTTC,.,TRBV7-8,.,TRBJ2-5
CAISVSSYEQYF,TGTGCCATCAGTGTCAGCAGCTACGAGCAGTACTTC,.,TRBV10-3,.,TRBJ2-7
CASSRMTGGSTYGYTF,TGTGCCAGCAGCCGTATGACAGGGGGCTCGACCTATGGCTACACCTTC,.,TRBV7-9,TRBD1,TRBJ1-2
CASSFRTGGTTNEKLFF,TGTGCCAGCAGTTTTAGGACAGGGGGGACGACTAATGAAAAACTGTTTTTT,.,TRBV27,TRBD1,TRBJ1-4
CASSYDMTGVSTGELFF,TGTGCCAGCAGTTACGATATGACAGGGGTTTCCACCGGGGAGCTGTTTTTT,once,TRBV6-5,TRBD1,TRBJ2-2
CASSPDTLLAKNIQYF,TGCGCCAGCAGCCCCGACACGCTGTTAGCCAAAAACATTCAGTACTTC,.,TRBV5-1,.,TRBJ2-4
CAWSPNREGGYTF,TGTGCCTGGAGTCCAAACAGGGAGGGGGGCTACACCTTC,.,TRBV30,.,TRBJ1-2
CASSQPTGHYGYTF,TGTGCCAGCAGTCAACCGACAGGCCACTATGGCTACACCTTC,few,TRBV6-2/TRBV6-3,.,TRBJ1-2
CASSLATDTDTQYF,TGTGCCAGCAGCTTAGCGACGGACACAGATACGCAGTATTTT,.,TRBV7-2,.,TRBJ2-3
CASSLEGAASYEQYF,TGTGCCAGCAGCCTCGAGGGGGCTGCTTCCTACGAGCAGTACTTC,few,TRBV27,TRBD1,TRBJ2-7
CASSLEGDLRGTQYF,TGTGCCAGCAGCTTAGAGGGGGACCTGAGGGGTACGCAGTATTTT,.,TRBV7-2,.,TRBJ2-3